These 7 T cell receptor beta chains share one sample of origin, sequenced in a study of blood T cell repertoires in COVID-19. This table comes from immunoSEQ multiplex PCR, and its TCRdb copy is limited to in-frame clones, with some not included. The data hold approximately 220,000 clones, with around 85% observed a single time. Source material: PBMCs or T cells enriched from blood (not recorded which). These receptor sequences come from a man aged 35 to 55 who had recovered from COVID-19.

The CDR3 loop reads CASSPVEYQPQHF. CDR3 coding DNA: TGTGCCAGCTCACCGGTTGAGTATCAGCCCCAGCATTTT. The rearrangement uses TRBV18 and TRBJ1-5; D is unclear. Germline-derived CDR1 and CDR2 are KGHSH and LQKENI. The CDR3 sequence is 13 residues long. V was shortened by 3 bases and J by 5 bases, with 8 bases between the two germline ends.

J is TRBJ2-7 and V is TRBV7-9, with 8 nucleotides matching TRBD1. The CDR3 is 14 residues long. J was trimmed by 5 bases and V by 2 bases; bases with no gene match: 5. Per the germline V gene, CDR1 is SEHNR and CDR2 is FQNEAQ (reference sequence). The CDR3 nucleotides are TGTGCCAGCAGCTTATCCAGGGGGCGGGACGAGCAGTACTTC. This gives the protein CASSLSRGRDEQYF.

This chain joins TRBV10-3 and TRBJ2-7; D is possibly TRBD1 (6 bases). V was pared by 5 bases and J by 3 bases, with 17 bases between. The CDR3 sequence is 15 residues long. Germline CDR1 reads ENHRY; CDR2 reads SYGVKD. CDR3 DNA sequence: TGTGCCATCAGTTCAGAATTAGACAGGCACTACGAGCAGTACTTC. This translates into CAISSELDRHYEQYF.

The chain joins TRBV6-6 to TRBJ1-2; possibly TRBD1 for D (6 bases). V dropped 5 bases and J dropped 6 bases, with 16 bases sitting between them. The CDR3 is 14 residues long. Germline V gene lookup returns CDR1 MNHNY and CDR2 SVGAGI (reference sequence). CDR3 DNA sequence: TGTGCCAGCAGTCAAGACGCACAGGGCCATGGCTACACCTTC. It yields the protein CASSQDAQGHGYTF.

This chain connects TRBV11-3 to TRBJ2-1; TRBD2 matches at 7 bases. The germline V gene has CDR1 SGHNT and CDR2 YENEEA. The CDR3 has 15 residues. Losses at the gene ends were 2 bases for V and 6 bases for J; bases not matched to a gene: 7. CDR3 residues: CASSLISGTSNEQFF. As DNA, the CDR3 is TGTGCCAGCAGCTTAATAAGCGGGACGAGCAATGAGCAGTTCTTC.

V usage is TRBV15 and J usage is TRBJ1-3; 7 nucleotides match TRBD1. The CDR3 extends over 16 amino acids. V gave up 5 bases and J gave up 4 bases; unmatched junction bases: 11. Per germline, CDR1 LNHNV and CDR2 YYDKDF (reference sequence). The CDR3 sequence: CATSRDYTGAGNTIYF. CDR3 coding DNA: TGTGCCACCAGCCGTGACTATACAGGGGCGGGAAACACCATATATTTT.

J is TRBJ2-5 and V is TRBV30, with 8 bases that match TRBD1. Germline V CDR1 and CDR2: GTSNPN, SVGIG (reference sequence). CDR3 length: 15 residues. The J segment lost 5 bases and the V segment lost 3 bases, leaving 11 bases of the junction unmatched. CDR3 coding DNA: TGTGCCTGGAGCCCCGGACAGGGTGAAGGGGAGACCCAGTACTTC. This gives the protein CAWSPGQGEGETQYF.